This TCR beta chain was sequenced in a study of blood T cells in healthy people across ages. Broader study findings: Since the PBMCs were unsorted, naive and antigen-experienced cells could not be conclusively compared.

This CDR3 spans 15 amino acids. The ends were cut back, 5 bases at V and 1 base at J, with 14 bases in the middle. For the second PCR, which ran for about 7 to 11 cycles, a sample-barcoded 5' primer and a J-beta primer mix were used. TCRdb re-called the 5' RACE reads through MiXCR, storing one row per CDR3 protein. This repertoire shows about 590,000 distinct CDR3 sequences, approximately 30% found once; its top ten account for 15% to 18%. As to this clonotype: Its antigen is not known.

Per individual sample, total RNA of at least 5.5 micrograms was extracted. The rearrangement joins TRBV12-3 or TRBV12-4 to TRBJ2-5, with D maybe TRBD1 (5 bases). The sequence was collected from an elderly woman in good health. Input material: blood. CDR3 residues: CASSTPTVIQETQYF. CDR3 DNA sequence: TGTGCCAGCAGTACACCGACAGTGATCCAAGAGACCCAGTACTTC.